This TCR beta chain is from a study of T-cell reconstitution after alpha-beta-depleted transplantation in children. Losses at the gene ends were 6 bases for V and 3 bases for J; bases not matched to a gene: 4. The CDR3 runs 13 residues. Looked up from germline, CDR1 is DFQATT and CDR2 is SNEGSKA (reference sequence). During its preparation, the TCRbeta library received unique molecular identifiers. TCRdb reanalysed the PCR reads using MiXCR and keeps one entry per CDR3 protein. Of about 500,000 distinct CDR3 sequences listed, roughly 33% are singletons. Sequencing was performed on PBMCs from the stem cell graft donor, taken from the stem cell graft. The chain links TRBV20-1 to TRBJ1-2, with 10 bases aligning to TRBD1. This TCR derives from a human donor who donated a stem cell graft to a child with aplastic anemia. Here the CDR3 reads CSAPGQGDYGYTF. The CDR3 DNA is TGCAGTGCCCCTGGACAGGGGGACTATGGCTACACCTTC.